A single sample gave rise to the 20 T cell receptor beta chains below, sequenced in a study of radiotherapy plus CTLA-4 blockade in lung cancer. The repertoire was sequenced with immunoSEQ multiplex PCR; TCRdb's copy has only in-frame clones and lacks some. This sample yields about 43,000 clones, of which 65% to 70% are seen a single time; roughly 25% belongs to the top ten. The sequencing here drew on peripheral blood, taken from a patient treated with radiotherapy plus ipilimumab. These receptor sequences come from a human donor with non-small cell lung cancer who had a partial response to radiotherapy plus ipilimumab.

In DNA, the CDR3 is TGTGCCACCTTGGCAGGTGGCTACACCTTC. Its translation is CATLAGGYTF. This chain links TRBV6-1 with TRBJ1-2; no firm D call. The CDR3 consists of 10 residues. The ends were cut back, 10 bases at V and 7 bases at J, with 10 bases in the middle. CDR1 is MNHNS, CDR2 SASEGT, per germline.

The CDR3 protein is CASSRQGASSYNSPLHF. The CDR3 DNA follows: TGTGCCAGCAGCCGACAGGGGGCTAGCTCCTATAATTCACCCCTCCACTTT. V gene TRBV16 combines with J gene TRBJ1-6; 10 nucleotides match TRBD1. Germline CDR1 and CDR2: KGHSY and FQNENV. This CDR3 region has 17 residues. Germline trimming cut 4 bases from V and 0 bases from J; bases unmatched to any gene: 3.

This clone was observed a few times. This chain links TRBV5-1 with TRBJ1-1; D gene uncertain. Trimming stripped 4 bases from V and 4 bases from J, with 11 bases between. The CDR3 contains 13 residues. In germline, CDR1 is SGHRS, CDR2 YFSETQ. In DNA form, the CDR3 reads TGCGCCAGCAGCCCAAACCCGGGCACTGAAGCTTTCTTT. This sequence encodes CASSPNPGTEAFF.

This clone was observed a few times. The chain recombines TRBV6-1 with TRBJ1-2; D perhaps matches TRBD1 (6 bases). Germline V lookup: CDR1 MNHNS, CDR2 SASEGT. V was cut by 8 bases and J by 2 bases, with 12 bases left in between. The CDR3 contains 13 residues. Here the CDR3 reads CASSRTVNYGYTF. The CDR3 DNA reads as TGTGCCAGCTCCCGGACAGTGAACTATGGCTACACCTTC.

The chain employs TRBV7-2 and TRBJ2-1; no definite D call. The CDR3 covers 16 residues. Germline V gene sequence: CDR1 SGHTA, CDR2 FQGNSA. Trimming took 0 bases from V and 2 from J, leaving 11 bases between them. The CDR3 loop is CASSLATRSTYNEQFF. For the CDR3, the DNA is TGTGCCAGCAGCTTAGCGACCCGGAGCACCTACAATGAGCAGTTCTTC.

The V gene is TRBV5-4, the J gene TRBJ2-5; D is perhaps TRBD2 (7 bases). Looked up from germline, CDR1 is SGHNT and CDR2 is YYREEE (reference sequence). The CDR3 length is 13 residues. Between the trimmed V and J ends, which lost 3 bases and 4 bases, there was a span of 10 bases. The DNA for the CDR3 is TGTGCCAGCAGCTGGAGGGGGGGAGAGACCCAGTACTTC. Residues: CASSWRGGETQYF.

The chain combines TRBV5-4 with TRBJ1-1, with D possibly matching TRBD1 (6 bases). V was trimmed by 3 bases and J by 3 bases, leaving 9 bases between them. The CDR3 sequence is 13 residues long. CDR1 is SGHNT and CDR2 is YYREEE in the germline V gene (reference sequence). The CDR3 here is CASSSPGDTEAFF. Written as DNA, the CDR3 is TGTGCCAGCAGCTCCCCAGGGGACACTGAAGCTTTCTTT.

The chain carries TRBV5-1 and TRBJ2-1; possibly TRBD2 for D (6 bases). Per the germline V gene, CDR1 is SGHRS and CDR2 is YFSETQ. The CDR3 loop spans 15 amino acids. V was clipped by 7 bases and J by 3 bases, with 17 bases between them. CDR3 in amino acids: CASALPGLVYNEQFF. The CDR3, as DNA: TGCGCCAGCGCACTCCCGGGACTTGTCTACAATGAGCAGTTCTTC.

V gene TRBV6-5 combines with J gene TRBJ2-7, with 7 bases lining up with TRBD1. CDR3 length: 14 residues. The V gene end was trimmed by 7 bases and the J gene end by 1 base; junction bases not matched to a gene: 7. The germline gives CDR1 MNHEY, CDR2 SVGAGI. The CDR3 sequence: CASNPTGASYEQYF. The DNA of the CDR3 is TGTGCCAGCAATCCAACAGGGGCGTCCTACGAGCAGTACTTC.

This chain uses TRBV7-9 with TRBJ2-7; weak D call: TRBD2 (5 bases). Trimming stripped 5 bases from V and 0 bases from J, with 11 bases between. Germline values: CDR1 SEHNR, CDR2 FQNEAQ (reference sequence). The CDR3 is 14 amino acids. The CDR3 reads CASSLPGSSYEQYF. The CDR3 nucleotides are TGTGCCAGCAGCCTACCGGGAAGCTCCTACGAGCAGTACTTC.

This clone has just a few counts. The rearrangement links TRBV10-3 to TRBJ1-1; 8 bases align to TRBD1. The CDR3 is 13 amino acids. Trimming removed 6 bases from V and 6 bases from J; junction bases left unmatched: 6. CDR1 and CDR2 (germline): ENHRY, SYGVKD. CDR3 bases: TGTGCCATCAGCAGGGGGCTGGGGTCTGAAGCTTTCTTT. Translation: CAISRGLGSEAFF.

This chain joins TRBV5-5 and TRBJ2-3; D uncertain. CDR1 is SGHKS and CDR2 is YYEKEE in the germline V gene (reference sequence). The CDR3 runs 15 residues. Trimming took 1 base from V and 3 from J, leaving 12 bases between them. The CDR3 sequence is CASSLPLESTDTQYF. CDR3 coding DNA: TGTGCCAGCAGCTTGCCCCTAGAGTCAACAGATACGCAGTATTTT.

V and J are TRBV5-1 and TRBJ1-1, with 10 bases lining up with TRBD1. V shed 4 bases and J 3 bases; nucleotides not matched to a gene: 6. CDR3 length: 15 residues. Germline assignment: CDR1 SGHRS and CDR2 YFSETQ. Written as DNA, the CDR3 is TGCGCCAGCAGCACGGACAGGGGGTACGACACTGAAGCTTTCTTT. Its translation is CASSTDRGYDTEAFF. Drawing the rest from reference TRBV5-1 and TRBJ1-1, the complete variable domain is KAGVTQTPRYLIKTRGQQVTLSCSPISGHRSVSWYQQTPGQGLQFLFEYFSETQRNKGNFPGRFSGRQFSNSRSEMNVSTLELGDSALYLCASSTDRGYDTEAFFGQGTRLTVV.

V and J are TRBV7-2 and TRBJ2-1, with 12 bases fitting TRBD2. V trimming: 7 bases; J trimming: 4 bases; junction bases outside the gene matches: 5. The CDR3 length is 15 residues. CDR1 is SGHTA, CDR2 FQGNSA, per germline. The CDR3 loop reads CASKLAGGSYNEQFF. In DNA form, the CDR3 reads TGTGCCAGCAAGCTAGCGGGGGGGTCATACAATGAGCAGTTCTTC.

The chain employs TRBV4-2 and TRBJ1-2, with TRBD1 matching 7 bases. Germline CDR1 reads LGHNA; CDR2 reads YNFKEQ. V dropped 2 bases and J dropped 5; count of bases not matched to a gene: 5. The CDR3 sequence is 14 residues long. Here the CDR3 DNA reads TGTGCCAGCAGCCAACCCGGGACAGATTATGGCTACACCTTC. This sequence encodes CASSQPGTDYGYTF.

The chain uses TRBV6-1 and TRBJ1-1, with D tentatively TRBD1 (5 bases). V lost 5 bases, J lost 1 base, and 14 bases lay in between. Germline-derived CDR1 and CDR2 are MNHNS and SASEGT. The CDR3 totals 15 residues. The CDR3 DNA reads TGTGCCAGCAGTTCTGGGGGGAGAAGGAACACTGAAGCTTTCTTT. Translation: CASSSGGRRNTEAFF.

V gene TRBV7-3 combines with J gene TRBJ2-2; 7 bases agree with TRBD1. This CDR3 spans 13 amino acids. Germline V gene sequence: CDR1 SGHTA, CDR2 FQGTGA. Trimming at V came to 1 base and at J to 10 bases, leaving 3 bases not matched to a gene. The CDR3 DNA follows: TGTGCCAGCAGCTTAAATACAGGGGTGGAGCTGTTTTTT. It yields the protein CASSLNTGVELFF. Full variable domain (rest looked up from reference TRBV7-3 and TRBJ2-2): GAGVSQTPSNKVTEKGKYVELRCDPISGHTALYWYRQSLGQGPEFLIYFQGTGAADDSGLPNDRFFAVRPEGSVSTLKIQRTERGDSAVYLCASSLNTGVELFFGEGSRLTVL.

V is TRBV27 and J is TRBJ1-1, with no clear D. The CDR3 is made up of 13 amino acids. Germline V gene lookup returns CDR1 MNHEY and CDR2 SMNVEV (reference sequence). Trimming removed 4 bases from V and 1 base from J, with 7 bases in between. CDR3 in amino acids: CASSYSQNTEAFF. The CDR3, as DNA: TGTGCCAGCAGTTACAGTCAGAACACTGAAGCTTTCTTT.

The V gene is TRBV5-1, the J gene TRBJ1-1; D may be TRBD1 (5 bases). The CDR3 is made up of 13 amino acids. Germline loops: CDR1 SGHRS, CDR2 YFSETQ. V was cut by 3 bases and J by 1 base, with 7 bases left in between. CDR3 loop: CASSWTRNTEAFF. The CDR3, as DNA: TGCGCCAGCAGCTGGACACGGAACACTGAAGCTTTCTTT. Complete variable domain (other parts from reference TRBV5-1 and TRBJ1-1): KAGVTQTPRYLIKTRGQQVTLSCSPISGHRSVSWYQQTPGQGLQFLFEYFSETQRNKGNFPGRFSGRQFSNSRSEMNVSTLELGDSALYLCASSWTRNTEAFFGQGTRLTVV.

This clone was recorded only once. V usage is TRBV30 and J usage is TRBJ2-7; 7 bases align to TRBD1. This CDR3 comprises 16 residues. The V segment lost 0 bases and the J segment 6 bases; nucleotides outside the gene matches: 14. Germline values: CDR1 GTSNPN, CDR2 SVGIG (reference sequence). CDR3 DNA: TGTGCCTGGAGTGTGTCATGGGGACAGTCTTTCTCCGAGCAGTACTTC. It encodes CAWSVSWGQSFSEQYF. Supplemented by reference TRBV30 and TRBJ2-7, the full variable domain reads SQTIHQWPATLVQPVGSPLSLECTVEGTSNPNLYWYRQAAGRGLQLLFYSVGIGQISSEVPQNLSASRPQDRQFILSSKKLLLSDSGFYLCAWSVSWGQSFSEQYFGPGTRLTVT.